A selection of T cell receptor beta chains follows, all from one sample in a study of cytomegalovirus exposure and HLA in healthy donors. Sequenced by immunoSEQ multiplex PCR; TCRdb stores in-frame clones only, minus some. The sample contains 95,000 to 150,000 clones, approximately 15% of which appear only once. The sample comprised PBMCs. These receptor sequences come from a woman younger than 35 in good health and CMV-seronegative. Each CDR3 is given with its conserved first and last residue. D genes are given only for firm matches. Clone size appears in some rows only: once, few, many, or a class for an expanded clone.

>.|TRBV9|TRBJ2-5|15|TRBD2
TGTGCCAGCAGCGCCTGGGGGGGTCCAGGGGAGACCCAGTACTTC
CASSAWGGPGETQYF
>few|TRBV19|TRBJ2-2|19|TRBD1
TGTGCCAGTGATTCCCGCCTCACAGGGGGCGGGGAGGACACCGGGGAGCTGTTTTTT
CASDSRLTGGGEDTGELFF
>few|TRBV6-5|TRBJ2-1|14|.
TGTGCCAGCAGTTACTCGAAAGTCGGCAATGAGCAGTTCTTC
CASSYSKVGNEQFF
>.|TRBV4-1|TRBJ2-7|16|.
TGCGCCAGCAGCCGTATTGGGGGGGACACTTCCTACGAGCAGTACTTC
CASSRIGGDTSYEQYF
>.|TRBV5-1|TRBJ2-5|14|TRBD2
TGCGCCAGCAGCCTAGCGGGAAATCAAGAGACCCAGTACTTC
CASSLAGNQETQYF
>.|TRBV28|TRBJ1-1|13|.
TGTGCCAGCTGGGGGGGGGTGAACACTGAAGCTTTCTTT
CASWGGVNTEAFF
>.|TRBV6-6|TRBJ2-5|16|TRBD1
TGTGCCAGCAGTACCCGGGACAGGGGGCATCAAGAGACCCAGTACTTC
CASSTRDRGHQETQYF
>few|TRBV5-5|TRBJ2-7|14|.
TGTGCCAGCAGCTTGGGGCCGATGATCTACGAGCAGTACTTC
CASSLGPMIYEQYF
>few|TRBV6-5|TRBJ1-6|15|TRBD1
TGTGCCAGCAGTTCGGACAGGGGGCAAAATTCACCCCTCCACTTT
CASSSDRGQNSPLHF
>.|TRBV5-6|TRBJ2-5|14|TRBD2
TGTGCCAGCAGCCACCGGACTAGCGGGGAGACCCAGTACTTC
CASSHRTSGETQYF
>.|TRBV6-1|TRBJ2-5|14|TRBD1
TGTGCCAGCAGCGTTGACAGGGGACGAGAGACCCAGTACTTC
CASSVDRGRETQYF
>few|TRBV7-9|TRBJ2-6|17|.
TGTGCCAGCAGCCCCAGGGCCTGGAGCTCTGGGGCCAACGTCCTGACTTTC
CASSPRAWSSGANVLTF
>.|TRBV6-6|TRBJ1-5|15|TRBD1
TGTGCCAGCAGTGCACGGACAGGGCGCAATCAGCCCCAGCATTTT
CASSARTGRNQPQHF
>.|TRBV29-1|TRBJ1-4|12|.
TGCAGCGTGAGCCAGGCGAATGAAAAACTGTTTTTT
CSVSQANEKLFF
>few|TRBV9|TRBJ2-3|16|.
TGTGCCAGCAGCCCCCATTTGGTGGGCAGCACAGATACGCAGTATTTT
CASSPHLVGSTDTQYF
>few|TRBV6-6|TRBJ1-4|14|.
TGTGCCAGCAGTGGTGGGGGGGTGGGGGAAAAACTGTTTTTT
CASSGGGVGEKLFF
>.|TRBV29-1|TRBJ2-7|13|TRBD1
TGCAGCGTTTGGACAGGGGATTCCTACGAGCAGTACTTC
CSVWTGDSYEQYF
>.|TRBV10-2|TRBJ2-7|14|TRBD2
TGCGCCAGCAGCACGACTAGCGGGAACTACGAGCAGTACTTC
CASSTTSGNYEQYF
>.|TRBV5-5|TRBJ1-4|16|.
TGTGCCAGCAGCTTGGGGGCCCTGCTACAGAATGAAAAACTGTTTTTT
CASSLGALLQNEKLFF
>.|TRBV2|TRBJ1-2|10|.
TGTGCCAGCCGAGGCTATGGCTACACCTTC
CASRGYGYTF
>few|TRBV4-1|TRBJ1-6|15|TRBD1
TGCGCCAGCAGTGAGGGGGCGGCCTATAATTCACCCCTCCACTTT
CASSEGAAYNSPLHF
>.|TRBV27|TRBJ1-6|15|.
TGTGCCAGCACCTTCGCCAGGGGAGGGAATTCACCCCTCCACTTT
CASTFARGGNSPLHF
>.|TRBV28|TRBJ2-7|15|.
TGTGCCAGCAGTGGACACGGACAGTTGCGGAACGAGCAGTACTTC
CASSGHGQLRNEQYF
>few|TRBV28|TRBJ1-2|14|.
TGTGCCAGCAGTTGGATAGCATCTGACTATGGCTACACCTTC
CASSWIASDYGYTF
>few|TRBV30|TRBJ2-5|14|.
TGTGCCTGGAGTGGCAGAACATTACAAGAGACCCAGTACTTC
CAWSGRTLQETQYF
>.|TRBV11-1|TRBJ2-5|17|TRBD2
TGTGCCAGCAGCCAAACCGTAGCGGGGGGCCACCAAGAGACCCAGTACTTC
CASSQTVAGGHQETQYF
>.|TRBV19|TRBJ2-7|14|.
TGTGCCAGTAGTATCGACCGCCGGGCCTACGAGCAGTACTTC
CASSIDRRAYEQYF
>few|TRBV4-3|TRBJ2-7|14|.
TGCGCCAGCAGCCCAGGGGTCTTCCCGAGCGAGCAGTACTTC
CASSPGVFPSEQYF
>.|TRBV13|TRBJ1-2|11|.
TGTGCCAGCAACCACGGGAATGGCTACACCTTC
CASNHGNGYTF
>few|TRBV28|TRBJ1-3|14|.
TGTGCCAGCTTCTCAGATAGAGGCGGAAACACCATATATTTT
CASFSDRGGNTIYF
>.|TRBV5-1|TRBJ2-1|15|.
TGCGCCAGCAGCTTTTTGGAGGGGAAATACAATGAGCAGTTCTTC
CASSFLEGKYNEQFF
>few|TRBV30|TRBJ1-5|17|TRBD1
TGTGCCTGGACTCCTCAGTCCGGGACAGGGGTAGGTCAGCCCCAGCATTTT
CAWTPQSGTGVGQPQHF
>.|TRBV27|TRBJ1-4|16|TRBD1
TGTGCCAGCAGTCCCCATGGGACAGGCCGTGGGGAAAAACTGTTTTTT
CASSPHGTGRGEKLFF
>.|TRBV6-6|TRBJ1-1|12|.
TGTACCAGCAGGAAGGGGCGCACTGAAGCTTTCTTT
CTSRKGRTEAFF
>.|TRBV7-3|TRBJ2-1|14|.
TGTGCCAGCAGCCCACAGGGAAGCGACAATGAGCAGTTCTTC
CASSPQGSDNEQFF
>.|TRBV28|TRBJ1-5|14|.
TGTGCCAGCAGTCCAGACAGCCGCAATCAGCCCCAGCATTTT
CASSPDSRNQPQHF
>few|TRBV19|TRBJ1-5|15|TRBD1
TGTGCCAGTAGTATCCCGGGACAGGGCCATCAGCCCCAGCATTTT
CASSIPGQGHQPQHF
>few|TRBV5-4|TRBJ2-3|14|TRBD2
TGTGCCAGCAGCTTGGGGGACTACACAGATACGCAGTATTTT
CASSLGDYTDTQYF
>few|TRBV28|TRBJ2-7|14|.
TGTGCCAGCAGTTTAAGCGGACAGATCTACGAGCAGTACTTC
CASSLSGQIYEQYF
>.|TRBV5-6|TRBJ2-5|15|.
TGTGCCAGCAGCTTGCCGGAGGAGTACCAAGAGACCCAGTACTTC
CASSLPEEYQETQYF
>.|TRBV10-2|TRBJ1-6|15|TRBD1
TGCGCCAGCAGTGAGGTGGGACAGTATAATTCACCCCTCCACTTT
CASSEVGQYNSPLHF
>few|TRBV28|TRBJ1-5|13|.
TGTGCCAGCAGTACGGACAGAACCCAGCCCCAGCATTTT
CASSTDRTQPQHF
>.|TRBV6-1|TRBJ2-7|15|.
TGTGCCAGCAGTGATCGCGGACTCCCGGTCTACGAGCAGTACTTC
CASSDRGLPVYEQYF